The 14 T cell receptor beta chains below come from one sample, sequenced in a study of shared clonotypes between healthy human individuals. Using immunoSEQ multiplex PCR, the repertoire was profiled, and TCRdb retains in-frame clones only, with some absent. The table records roughly 2.5 million clones, roughly 92% of them present only once. What was sequenced was naive CD4+ T cells sorted from blood. The subset was: CD45RA+ positively selected. The receptors here all came from a man between 18 and 35 years old in good health.

The chain combines TRBV5-8 with TRBJ1-4, with TRBD1 matching over 9 bases. The CDR3 sequence is 15 residues long. Germline V gene sequence: CDR1 SGHTS, CDR2 YDEGEE. With V trimmed by 4 bases and J by 3 bases, 4 bases remained unmatched. CDR3: CASSPWTGANEKLFF. The DNA for the CDR3 is TGTGCCAGCAGCCCATGGACAGGGGCTAATGAAAAACTGTTTTTT. Full variable domain (rest looked up from reference TRBV5-8 and TRBJ1-4): EAGVTQSPTHLIKTRGQQATLRCSPISGHTSVYWYQQALGLGLQFLLWYDEGEERNRGNFPPRFSGRQFPNYSSELNVNALELEDSALYLCASSPWTGANEKLFFGSGTQLSVL.

The CDR3 DNA follows: TGCGCCAGCAGCCAAGAGTCCGGTCAGCCCCAGCATTTT. The encoded protein is CASSQESGQPQHF. V and J are TRBV4-1 and TRBJ1-5; no clear D gene. CDR1 and CDR2 from the germline V gene are MGHRA and YSYEKL. CDR3 size: 13 residues. Deletions cut 0 bases from V and 6 bases from J, with 6 bases between.

This clone was observed a single time. The chain links TRBV18 to TRBJ1-4; tentatively, D is TRBD1 (6 bases). This CDR3 contains 14 residues. Per the germline V gene, CDR1 is KGHSH and CDR2 is LQKENI. V was shortened by 6 bases and J by 6 bases, with 14 bases between the two germline ends. CDR3 sequence: CASSRGGADEKLFF. As DNA, the CDR3 is TGTGCCAGCTCGAGAGGGGGAGCTGATGAAAAACTGTTTTTT.

This rearrangement joins TRBV5-4 to TRBJ2-7; D gene unclear. CDR1 and CDR2 (germline): SGHNT, YYREEE (reference sequence). The CDR3 sequence is 12 residues long. Trimming removed 0 bases from V and 6 bases from J, with 7 bases in between. CDR3 DNA sequence: TGTGCCAGCAGCTTGGAAGTTAGCGAGCAGTACTTC. This encodes CASSLEVSEQYF.

The V gene is TRBV5-1, the J gene TRBJ2-3; D gene ambiguous. V dropped 5 bases and J dropped 0 bases, with 10 bases sitting between them. The CDR3 contains 14 residues. Germline CDR1 and CDR2: SGHRS and YFSETQ. This CDR3 reads CASREITSTDTQYF. In nucleotides, the CDR3 is TGCGCCAGCAGAGAGATAACTAGCACAGATACGCAGTATTTT.

In DNA form, the CDR3 reads TGTGCCAGCTCACTCTCCGGGGGTCCGGGGAGGGACACTGAAGCTTTCTTT. This sequence encodes CASSLSGGPGRDTEAFF. The chain combines TRBV18 with TRBJ1-1, with D perhaps matching TRBD1 (5 bases). The CDR3 totals 17 residues. CDR1 is KGHSH and CDR2 is LQKENI in the germline V gene. V was pared by 4 bases and J by 3 bases, with 21 bases between.

This clone was seen just once. J is TRBJ1-5 and V is TRBV21-1; TRBD1, as called in the table, went unchecked against the DNA. TRBV21-1 is designated a pseudogene. CDR3 size: 18 residues. The CDR3 reads CASSKTLNRTYSNQPQHF. CDR3 nucleotides: TGTGCCAGCAGCAAAACCCTGAACAGGACCTATAGCAATCAGCCCCAGCATTTT.

This chain uses TRBV28 with TRBJ1-6; D is unclear. V was cut by 8 bases and J by 3 bases, with 14 bases left in between. The CDR3 has 15 residues. The germline CDR1 and CDR2 sequences are MDHEN and SYDVKM. CDR3 residues: CASGLQWLYNSPLHF. The CDR3 nucleotides are TGTGCCAGCGGGTTGCAGTGGCTCTATAATTCACCCCTCCACTTT.

The genes are TRBV5-4 and TRBJ1-4; TRBD1 matches at 8 bases. CDR1 is SGHNT and CDR2 is YYREEE in the germline V gene (reference sequence). With V trimmed by 0 bases and J by 5 bases, 3 bases remained unmatched. The CDR3 runs to 15 residues. CDR3: CASSLAQGENEKLFF. CDR3 in DNA: TGTGCCAGCAGCTTGGCACAGGGGGAGAATGAAAAACTGTTTTTT.

Worth noting for this clone: Other DNA sequences within the sample encode an identical CDR3. V usage is TRBV6-6 and J usage is TRBJ1-5; weak D call: TRBD1 (6 bases). The V gene lost 4 bases and the J gene lost 7 bases, with 11 bases spanning the gap. Germline CDR1 MNHNY, CDR2 SVGAGI (reference sequence). This CDR3 is built from 13 residues. The CDR3 sequence is CASSSQGSQPQHF. The CDR3 DNA reads TGTGCCAGCAGTTCTCAGGGGAGCCAGCCCCAGCATTTT.

The V and J genes are TRBV19 and TRBJ2-5, with a possible D match to TRBD1 (5 bases). The V and J ends lost 8 bases and 2 bases respectively, with 21 bases between them. The germline V gene has CDR1 LNHDA and CDR2 SQIVND (reference sequence). The CDR3 sequence is 16 residues long. DNA for the CDR3: TGTGCCAGTGGGCGCCTGGGGCAGGGCTGGCAAGAGACCCAGTACTTC. Its translation: CASGRLGQGWQETQYF.

The rearrangement links TRBV6-5 to TRBJ1-3; perhaps TRBD1 as D (5 bases). V dropped 9 bases and J dropped 2 bases, with 17 bases sitting between them. CDR3 length: 15 residues. The germline gives CDR1 MNHEY, CDR2 SVGAGI. CDR3 protein: CASGAQGAPGNTIYF. CDR3 sequence (DNA): TGTGCCAGTGGGGCCCAGGGAGCTCCTGGAAACACCATATATTTT.

The count of this clone is one. The chain recombines TRBV5-1 with TRBJ2-5; D is possibly TRBD1 (6 bases). The DNA end is a closer match to TRBJ2-7, so the J assignment may be wrong. This CDR3 spans 15 amino acids. Germline V gene lookup returns CDR1 SGHRS and CDR2 YFSETQ. This CDR3 reads CASSLFLGGVYEQYF. In DNA, the CDR3 is TGCGCCAGCAGCTTGTTTCTAGGGGGTGTCTACGAGCAGTACTTC.

The chain recombines TRBV5-1 with TRBJ2-2, with TRBD2 matching over 8 bases. V lost 1 base and J lost 6; bases outside the gene matches: 8. CDR1 SGHRS and CDR2 YFSETQ come from the germline V gene. The CDR3 extends over 16 amino acids. CDR3: CASSLRSGSLAGELFF. The CDR3 DNA sequence: TGCGCCAGCAGCTTGAGGAGCGGGAGTCTAGCCGGGGAGCTGTTTTTT.